The following is a T cell receptor beta chain sequence with its context. The antigen remains undetermined. V lost 1 base to trimming and J lost 7 bases, with 10 bases between them. Per germline, CDR1 SGHVS and CDR2 FQNEAQ. This CDR3 has 13 residues. This sample was taken from a study of PD-1 blockade in classical Hodgkin lymphoma. Study conclusions and caveats: CD8+ TCR diversity did not rise significantly by C4D1, unlike CD4+. Nothing has yet pinned down what causes the repertoire differences, possibly disease activity or prior therapy. Reported baseline diversity: healthy donors highest, relapsed/refractory patients lowest.

Some clones are missing from TCRdb's copy, which holds only in-frame ones; the method was immunoSEQ multiplex PCR. The sample carries 16,000 or so clones, about four fifths recorded once. The sample's time point: cycle 4 day 1 (C4D1), after less than 7 weeks of nivolumab. After autologous stem cell transplantation all patients relapsed, and prior brentuximab vedotin exposure differed between cohorts. The rearrangement uses TRBV7-8 and TRBJ1-1; D unclear. The sequencing here drew on peripheral blood mononuclear cells (PBMCs), taken before the fourth cycle of nivolumab. The sequence derives from a human donor with classical Hodgkin lymphoma. CDR3 in amino acids: CASSLEIQNEAFF. CDR3 in DNA: TGTGCCAGCAGCTTAGAGATACAGAATGAAGCTTTCTTT.